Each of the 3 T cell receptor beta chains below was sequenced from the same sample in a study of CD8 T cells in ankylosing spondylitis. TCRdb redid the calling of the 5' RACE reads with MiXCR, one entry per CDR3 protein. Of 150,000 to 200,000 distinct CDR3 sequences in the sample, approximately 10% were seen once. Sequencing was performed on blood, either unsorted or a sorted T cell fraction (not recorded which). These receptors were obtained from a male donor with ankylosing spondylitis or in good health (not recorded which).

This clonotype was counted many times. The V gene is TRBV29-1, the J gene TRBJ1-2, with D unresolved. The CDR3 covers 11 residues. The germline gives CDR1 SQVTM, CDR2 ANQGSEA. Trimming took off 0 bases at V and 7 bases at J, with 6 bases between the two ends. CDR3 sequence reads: CSVEEHRGYTF. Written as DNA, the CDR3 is TGCAGCGTTGAAGAACATCGTGGCTACACCTTC.

The CDR3 loop is CASSEKVAGGQFF. As DNA, the CDR3 is TGCGCCAGCAGTGAGAAGGTAGCGGGGGGGCAGTTCTTC. The chain combines TRBV10-1 with TRBJ2-1, with 10 bases fitting TRBD2. V gave up 2 bases and J gave up 12 bases; unmatched junction bases: 4. This CDR3 comprises 13 residues. The V gene's germline CDR1 is WNHNN and CDR2 SYGVQD (reference sequence).

Written as DNA, the CDR3 is TGCGCCAGCAGTCGGGAGGGGTCCACAATTGGGATTCAGTACTTC. Translation gives CASSREGSTIGIQYF. The chain couples TRBV5-1 to TRBJ2-4; TRBD2 agrees at 8 bases. Trimming at V came to 5 bases and at J to 10 bases, leaving 14 bases not matched to a gene. The CDR3 spans 15 residues. CDR1 SGHRS and CDR2 YFSETQ come from the germline V gene.